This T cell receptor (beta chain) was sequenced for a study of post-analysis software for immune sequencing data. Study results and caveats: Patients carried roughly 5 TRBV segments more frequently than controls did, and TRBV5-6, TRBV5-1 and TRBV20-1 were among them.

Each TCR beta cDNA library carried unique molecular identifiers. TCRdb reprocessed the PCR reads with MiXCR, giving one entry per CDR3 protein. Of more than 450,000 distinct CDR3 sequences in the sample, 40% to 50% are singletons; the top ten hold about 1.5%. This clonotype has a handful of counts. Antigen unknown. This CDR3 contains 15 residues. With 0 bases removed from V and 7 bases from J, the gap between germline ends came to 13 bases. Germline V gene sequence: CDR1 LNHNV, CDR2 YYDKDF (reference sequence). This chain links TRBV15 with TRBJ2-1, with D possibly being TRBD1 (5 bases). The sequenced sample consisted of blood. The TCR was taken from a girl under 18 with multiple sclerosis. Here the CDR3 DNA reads TGTGCCACCAGCAGAGAGGGGCCAGGACGTAATGAGCAGTTCTTC. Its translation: CATSREGPGRNEQFF.